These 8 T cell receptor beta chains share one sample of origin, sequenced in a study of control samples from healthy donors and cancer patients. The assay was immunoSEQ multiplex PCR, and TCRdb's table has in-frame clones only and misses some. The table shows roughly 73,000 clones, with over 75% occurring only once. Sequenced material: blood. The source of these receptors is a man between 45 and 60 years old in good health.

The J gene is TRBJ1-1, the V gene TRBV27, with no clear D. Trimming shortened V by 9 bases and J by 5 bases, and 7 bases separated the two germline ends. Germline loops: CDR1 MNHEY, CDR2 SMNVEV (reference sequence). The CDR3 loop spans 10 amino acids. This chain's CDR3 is CASLGTEAFF. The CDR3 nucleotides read TGTGCCAGTTTAGGGACTGAAGCTTTCTTT.

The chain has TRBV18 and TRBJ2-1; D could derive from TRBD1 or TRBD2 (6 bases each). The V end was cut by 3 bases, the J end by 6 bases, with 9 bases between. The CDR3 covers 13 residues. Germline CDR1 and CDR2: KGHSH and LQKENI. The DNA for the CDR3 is TGTGCCAGCTCACCCGGAGGGGGCAATGAGCAGTTCTTC. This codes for CASSPGGGNEQFF.

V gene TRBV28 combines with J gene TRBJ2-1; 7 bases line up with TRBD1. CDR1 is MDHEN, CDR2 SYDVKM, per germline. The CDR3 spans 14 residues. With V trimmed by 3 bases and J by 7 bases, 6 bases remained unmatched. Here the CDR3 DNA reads TGTGCCAGCAGTTTGACAGGGAATAGGAATGAGCAGTTCTTC. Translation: CASSLTGNRNEQFF. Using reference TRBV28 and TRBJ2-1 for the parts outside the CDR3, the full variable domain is DVKVTQSSRYLVKRTGEKVFLECVQDMDHENMFWYRQDPGLGLRLIYFSYDVKMKEKGDIPEGYSVSREKKERFSLILESASTNQTSMYLCASSLTGNRNEQFFGPGTRLTVL.

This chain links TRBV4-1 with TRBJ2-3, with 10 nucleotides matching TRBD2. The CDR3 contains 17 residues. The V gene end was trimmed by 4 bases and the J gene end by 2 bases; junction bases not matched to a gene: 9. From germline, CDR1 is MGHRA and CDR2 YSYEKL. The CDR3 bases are TGCGCCAGCAGCCGTCGGGTAGCGGGAGGTATCACAGATACGCAGTATTTT. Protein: CASSRRVAGGITDTQYF.

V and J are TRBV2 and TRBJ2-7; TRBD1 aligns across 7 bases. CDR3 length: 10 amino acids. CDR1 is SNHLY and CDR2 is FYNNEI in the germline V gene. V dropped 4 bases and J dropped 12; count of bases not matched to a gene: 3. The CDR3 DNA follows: TGTGCCAGCAGTGTGGACAGGCGGTACTTC. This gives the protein CASSVDRRYF.

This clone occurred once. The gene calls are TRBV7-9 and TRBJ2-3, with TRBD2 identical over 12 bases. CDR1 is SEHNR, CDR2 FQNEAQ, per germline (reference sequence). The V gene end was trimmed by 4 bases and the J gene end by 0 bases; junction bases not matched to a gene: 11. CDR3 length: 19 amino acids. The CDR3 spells CASSWGWTSGATSTDTQYF. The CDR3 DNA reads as TGTGCCAGCAGCTGGGGTTGGACTAGCGGGGCCACAAGCACAGATACGCAGTATTTT.

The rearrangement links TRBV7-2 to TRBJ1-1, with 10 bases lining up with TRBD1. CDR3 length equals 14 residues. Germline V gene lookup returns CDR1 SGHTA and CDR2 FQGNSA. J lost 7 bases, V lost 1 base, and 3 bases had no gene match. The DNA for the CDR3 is TGTGCCAGCAGCTTAGAAGGGACAGGGGTTGAAGCTTTCTTT. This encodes CASSLEGTGVEAFF.

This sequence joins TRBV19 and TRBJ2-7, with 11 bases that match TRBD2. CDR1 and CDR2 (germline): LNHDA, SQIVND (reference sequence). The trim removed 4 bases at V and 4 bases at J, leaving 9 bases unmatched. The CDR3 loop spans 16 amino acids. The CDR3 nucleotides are TGTGCCAGTAGTACAACGGCTAGCGGGAGGTTATACGAGCAGTACTTC. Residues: CASSTTASGRLYEQYF.